This entry lists 2 T cell receptor beta chains sequenced from one sample in a study of T-cell memory formation after mild COVID-19. TCRdb independently ran MiXCR on the 5' RACE reads; one entry per CDR3 protein. The sample includes around 200,000 distinct CDR3 sequences, roughly 17% seen only once; the top ten take 2% to 2.5%. The sequencing input was PBMCs or a T cell subset sorted from them (not recorded which). These receptors all come from an adult woman who had mild COVID-19 (a few samples of this study predate the infection). Cell type and time point are not known.

This clonotype was seen a single time. V usage is TRBV9 and J usage is TRBJ2-3; the D gene is possibly TRBD2 (6 bases). The germline CDR1 and CDR2 sequences are SGDLS and YYNGEE. The V end was cut by 7 bases, the J end by 2 bases, with 23 bases between. This CDR3 comprises 17 residues. The CDR3 DNA is TGTGCCAGCGGGATGGGGGACTCCCAAGTTTCCACAGATACGCAGTATTTT. Translated, it gives CASGMGDSQVSTDTQYF.

This clonotype showed up just a few times. The J gene is TRBJ2-7, the V gene TRBV5-8; 10 nucleotides line up with TRBD2. The CDR3 contains 16 residues. Germline values: CDR1 SGHTS, CDR2 YDEGEE. V lost 0 bases, J lost 3 bases, and 6 bases stayed unmatched. CDR3 bases: TGTGCCAGCAGCTTGGGGTTTTGGACTAGCGGCTACGAGCAGTACTTC. Its protein product is CASSLGFWTSGYEQYF.